This note documents a single T cell receptor (beta chain) sequence. Per the authors' pipeline: Amplified reference gene primers provided the basis for estimating nucleated cell counts. The table came from immunoSEQ multiplex PCR; TCRdb's copy has only in-frame clones and leaves some out. That table supplies the V and J calls and clone size; D and trimming were determined from the DNA. The data contain about 270,000 clones, approximately 85% of them singletons. Ages ranged from 18 to 89 years, with residence in approximately 23 US areas. The sample is drawn from a study of blood T cell repertoires in COVID-19. Study summary: Samples representing acute and convalescent COVID-19 were sourced from the United States, Italy and Spain. Nucleic acid was either cDNA or gDNA, and it came from T cells, B-cell-depleted T cells, or PBMCs.

This CDR3 spans 14 amino acids. CDR1 is SGHRS and CDR2 is YFSETQ in the germline V gene. V was pared by 2 bases and J by 6 bases, with 2 bases of the junction left unmatched. Sequences were obtained from PBMCs or T cells enriched from blood (not recorded which). The TCR comes from a woman in her forties or fifties with acute COVID-19. This chain uses TRBV5-1 with TRBJ2-2, with 9 positions matching TRBD1. CDR3 sequence reads: CASSFRQGAGELFF. Written as DNA, the CDR3 is TGCGCCAGCAGCTTTCGACAGGGGGCCGGGGAGCTGTTTTTT.